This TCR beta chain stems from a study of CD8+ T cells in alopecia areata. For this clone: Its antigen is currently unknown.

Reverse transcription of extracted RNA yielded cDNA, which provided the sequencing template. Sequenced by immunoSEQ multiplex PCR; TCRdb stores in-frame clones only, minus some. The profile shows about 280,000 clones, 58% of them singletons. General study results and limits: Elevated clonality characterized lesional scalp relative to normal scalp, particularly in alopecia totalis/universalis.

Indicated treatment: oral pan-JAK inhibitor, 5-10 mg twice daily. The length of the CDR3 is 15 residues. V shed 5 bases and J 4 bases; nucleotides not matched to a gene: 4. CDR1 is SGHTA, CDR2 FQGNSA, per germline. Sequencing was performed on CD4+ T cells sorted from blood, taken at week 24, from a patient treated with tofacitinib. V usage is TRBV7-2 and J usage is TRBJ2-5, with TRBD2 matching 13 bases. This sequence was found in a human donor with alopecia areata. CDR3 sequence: CASSTRTSGGETQYF. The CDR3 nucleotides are TGTGCCAGCAGCACGAGGACTAGCGGGGGAGAGACCCAGTACTTC.